Listed below are T cell receptor beta chains from one sample, sequenced in a study of TIL therapy for anti-PD-1-resistant metastatic lung cancer. Assay used: immunoSEQ multiplex PCR; TCRdb lists only in-frame clones, some missing. Of more than 20,000 clones in the sample, around 77% were seen once. The sample was tumor tissue, taken at baseline. The receptor source for this set is a person between 25 and 80 years old with non-small cell lung cancer. The CDR3 runs from the conserved cysteine through the conserved F or W. A D gene is named only where the DNA matches it firmly.

>TRBJ1-4|NA|TRBV5-4
CASSLYGDEKLFF
>TRBJ1-2|NA|TRBV29-1
CSVEGRGETRYGYTF
>TRBJ2-1|NA|TRBV7-7
CASSLDALQSNEQFF
>TRBJ2-2|NA|TRBV18
CASSQRQASGTGELFF
>TRBJ2-1|TRBD2|TRBV7-3
CASSPQGPSGGNEQFF
>TRBJ1-6|NA|TRBV2
CASNPDRFSPLHF
>TRBJ2-6|NA|TRBV18
CASSPLAPLYSSGANVLTF
>TRBJ1-2|NA|TRBV19
CASSIDPGAPNYGYTF
>TRBJ1-1|TRBD1|TRBV5-6
CASSILQGFGTEAFF
>TRBJ2-3|TRBD2|TRBV29-1
CSVEGAGGQDTQYF
>TRBJ1-2|NA|TRBV6-1
CASSEGSTGPYGYTF
>TRBJ2-3|TRBD2|TRBV11-3
CASSPPRTSGGPDTQYF
>TRBJ1-3|NA|TRBV27
CASILGNTIYF
>TRBJ1-3|NA|TRBV19
CASSIAPLGGNTIYF
>TRBJ2-3|NA|TRBV12-5
CASGLITQGDTQYF
>TRBJ2-7|NA|TRBV5-1
CASSPDNYEQYF
>TRBJ2-5|NA|TRBV4-3
CASSGPTGTQYF
>TRBJ2-2|TRBD2|TRBV5-1
CASSFGGLANTGELFF
>TRBJ2-1|NA|TRBV2
CASTPPGSSYNEQFF
>TRBJ1-1|NA|TRBV7-3
CASSPWGSSNTEAFF
>TRBJ2-1|TRBD2|TRBV7-2
CASSLAGGGGPFYNEQFF
>TRBJ2-5|NA|TRBV14
CASSQEERVGQETQYF
>TRBJ2-7|NA|TRBV7-9
CASSEGDSYEQYF
>TRBJ2-3|TRBD2|TRBV19
CASSIGGSGGSGDTQYF
>TRBJ2-3|TRBD1|TRBV6-4
CASSAGQETDTQYF
>TRBJ2-7|NA|TRBV5-8
CASSSERLLYEQYF
>TRBJ2-1|NA|TRBV2
CASSGISRSSYNEQFF
>TRBJ2-7|TRBD2|TRBV11-2
CASSSAASGGSYEQYF
>TRBJ2-1|NA|TRBV9
CASSPRSSERYNEQFF
>NA|NA|TRBV7-2
CASSPGFEQYF
>TRBJ2-2|TRBD2|TRBV7-9
CASSPPIAGGPGELFF
>TRBJ1-1|NA|TRBV4-2
CASSLHPGRLDTEAFF
>TRBJ1-4|NA|TRBV4-2
CASSTMDPNEKLFF
>TRBJ2-7|NA|TRBV5-6
CASSSVDSYEQYF
>TRBJ2-3|TRBD2|TRBV15
CATSSLGLADTDTQYF
>TRBJ1-4|NA|TRBV7-9
CASSSGPESEKLFF